What follows is one T cell receptor beta chain and its context. What antigen it recognizes has not been identified. No base quality values were provided; no much bigger clone lies one nucleotide off. Each collaborating institution followed its own protocols to collect whole blood in K2EDTA tubes. For TCRbeta analysis, collaborators shipped samples in one of three forms: frozen whole blood, isolated PBMCs, or DNA extracted from either of those sample types. Sequences LNHDA (CDR1) and SQIVND (CDR2) are obtained from the germline V gene (reference sequence). From V the trimming removes 5 bases and from J it removes 3 bases, while the gene matches leave 11 bases of the junction unaccounted for. The CDR3 goes from the cysteine to the phenylalanine over 16 residues. Just the 48-base CDR3 DNA is kept, in frame starting at base 1. TCRbeta CDR3 regions were amplified from genomic DNA by means of the immunoSEQ Assay, a bias-controlled multiplex PCR. The original methods were these. The number of nucleated cells in each sample was estimated by amplification of reference gene primers within the assay. To quantify the absolute abundance of each unique TCRbeta CDR3 rearrangement, sequence reads were collapsed and filtered. For each sample, productive Simpson clonality was calculated by taking the square root of Simpson's diversity index across productive rearrangements. TCRdb took over this immuneACCESS table, retaining in-frame rearrangements with V and J assigned. Such tables are incomplete; in checked studies, under half of the missing clones stem from an unresolved V gene, and the remainder is unexplained. The V and J calls and clone size are taken from that table; D and trimming were inferred from the DNA. The sample table contains tens of thousands of clones; only one count was recorded for roughly 80% of them. Around 7% of the sample is held by the ten biggest clonotypes.

This sample stems from a study of blood T cell repertoires in COVID-19 (TCRdb year 2020). Context from the whole study: The collaborator samples originated in the United States, Italy and Spain and spanned the acute and convalescent phases of COVID-19. The prospective study material was composed of cDNA or gDNA derived from T cells, B-cell-depleted T cells, or PBMCs. The dataset comprised deeply sampled blood TCRbeta repertoires from subjects exposed to, actively infected with, or recovered from COVID-19. A freely available public database, intended as a resource for researchers studying the immune response to SARS-CoV-2, is where the repertoires were released. Samples came from the ongoing ImmuneRACE study (first 160 participants) plus 1,254 subjects from 6 global collaborators. A de-identified subject ID, COVID-19 status, age in years and sex were almost always included in the sample metadata. HLA class I and class II types, where available, came from metadata supplied by the sample provider rather than from assay-based typing.

Results the study describes overall, beyond this receptor: How much clinical and demographic metadata was included differed by source and by participant, and the metadata was provided uncurated.

The TCR originated in a man in his sixties with active COVID-19. Source material: peripheral blood. The V and J segments used are TRBV19 and TRBJ1-1; 8 central nucleotides agree with TRBD1. In nucleotide form, the sequence is TGTGCCAGTAGTCTCATACAGGGGGTGAAGGACACTGAAGCTTTCTTT. Its protein reads: CASSLIQGVKDTEAFF.